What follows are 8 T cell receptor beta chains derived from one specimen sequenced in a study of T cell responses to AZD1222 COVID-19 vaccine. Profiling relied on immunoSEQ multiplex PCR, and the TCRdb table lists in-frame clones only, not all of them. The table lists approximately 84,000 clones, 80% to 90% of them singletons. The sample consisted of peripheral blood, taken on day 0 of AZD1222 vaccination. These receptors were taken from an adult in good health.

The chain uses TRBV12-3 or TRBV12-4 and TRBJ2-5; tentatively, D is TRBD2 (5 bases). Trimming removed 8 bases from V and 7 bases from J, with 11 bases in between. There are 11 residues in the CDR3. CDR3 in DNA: TGTGCCAGCCGGGGTTCGTTGACCCAGTACTTC. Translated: CASRGSLTQYF.

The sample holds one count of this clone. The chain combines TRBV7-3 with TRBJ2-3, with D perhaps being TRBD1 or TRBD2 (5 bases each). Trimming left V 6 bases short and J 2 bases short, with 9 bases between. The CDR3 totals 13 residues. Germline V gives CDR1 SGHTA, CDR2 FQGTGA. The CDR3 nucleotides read TGTGCCAGCAGGGGGGAATTCACAGATACGCAGTATTTT. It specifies CASRGEFTDTQYF.

DNA of the CDR3: TGTGCCAGCAGGTCACAGGACAGGGTACTTCAGCCCCAGCATTTT. Amino acid sequence: CASRSQDRVLQPQHF. The chain joins TRBV28 to TRBJ1-5; 8 positions match TRBD1. The germline V gene encodes CDR1 MDHEN and CDR2 SYDVKM. The CDR3 has 15 residues. After removal of 6 bases from V and 6 bases from J, the junction contained 10 bases not matched to a gene.

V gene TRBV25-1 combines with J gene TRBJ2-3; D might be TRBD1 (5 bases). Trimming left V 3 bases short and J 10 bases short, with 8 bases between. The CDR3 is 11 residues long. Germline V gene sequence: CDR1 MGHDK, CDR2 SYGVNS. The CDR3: CASSEQGAQYF. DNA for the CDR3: TGTGCCAGCAGTGAGCAGGGCGCGCAGTATTTT.

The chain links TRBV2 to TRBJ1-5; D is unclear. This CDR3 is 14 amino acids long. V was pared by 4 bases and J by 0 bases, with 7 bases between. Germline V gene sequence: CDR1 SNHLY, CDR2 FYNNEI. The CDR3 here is CASSGRDSNQPQHF. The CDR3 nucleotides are TGTGCCAGCAGTGGTAGGGATAGCAATCAGCCCCAGCATTTT. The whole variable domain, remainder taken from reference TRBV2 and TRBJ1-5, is EPEVTQTPSHQVTQMGQEVILRCVPISNHLYFYWYRQILGQKVEFLVSFYNNEISEKSEIFDDQFSVERPDGSNFTLKIRSTKLEDSAMYFCASSGRDSNQPQHFGDGTRLSIL.

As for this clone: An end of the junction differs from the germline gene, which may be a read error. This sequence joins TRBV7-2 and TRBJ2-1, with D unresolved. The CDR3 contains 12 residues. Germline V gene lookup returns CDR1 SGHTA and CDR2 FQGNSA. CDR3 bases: TGTGCCAGCAGTTTAGGGTGGAATGAGCAGTTCTTC. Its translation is CASSLGWNEQFF.

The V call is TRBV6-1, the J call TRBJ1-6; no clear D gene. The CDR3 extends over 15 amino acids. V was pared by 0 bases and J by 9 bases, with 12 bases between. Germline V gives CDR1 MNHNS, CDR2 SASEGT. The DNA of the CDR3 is TGTGCCAGCAGTGAAGCTGGGCTTTGGGGTTCACCCCTCCACTTT. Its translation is CASSEAGLWGSPLHF.

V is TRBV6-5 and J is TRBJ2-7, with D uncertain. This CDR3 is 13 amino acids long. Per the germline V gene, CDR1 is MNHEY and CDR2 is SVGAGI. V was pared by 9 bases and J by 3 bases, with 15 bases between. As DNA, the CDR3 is TGTGCCAGAGTAGCCACCGAATACTACGAGCAGTACTTC. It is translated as CARVATEYYEQYF.